The T cell receptor beta chain described here comes from a study of T cells after posttransplantation cyclophosphamide. Study outcomes and limitations: Skin or GI-infiltrating T cells shared few TRB sequences with blood. Recipient CMV seropositivity and CMV reactivation strongly tracked TRB clonality.

Sequenced by immunoSEQ multiplex PCR; TCRdb stores in-frame clones only, minus some. The sample has some 20,000 clones, roughly 98% seen once. As for this clone: The target antigen is unknown.

This CDR3 has 19 amino acids. V shed 4 bases and J 6 bases; nucleotides not matched to a gene: 19. Germline assignment: CDR1 LGHNA and CDR2 YNFKEQ. Cells defined as naive were viable CD3+CD4+ or CD3+CD8+ and CCR7+CD45RA+CD45RO-CD95-CD27+CD28+. Sequences were obtained from naive CD4+ T cells sorted from PBMCs. This chain uses TRBV4-2 with TRBJ2-3; 10 nucleotides match TRBD2. The TCR sequence derives from a man between 40 and 49 years old in good health, CMV-negative, and a related stem cell transplant donor. CDR3 nucleotides: TGTGCCAGCAGCCCCCTTGGTCCTAGCGGGAGCCCTACGTGGGATACGCAGTATTTT. Amino acid sequence: CASSPLGPSGSPTWDTQYF.